This TCR beta chain was retrieved from a study of regulatory T cells in long-lasting Graves disease. Time point noted: persistent/refractory GD, antithyroid drugs over 5 years with positive TRAb. From RNA extracted from PBMCs, the TCR library was made. Trimming took 6 bases from V and 3 from J, leaving 14 bases between them. This CDR3 has 14 amino acids. Construction of TCR beta libraries relied on iRepertoire HTBI primers and on Arm-PCR targeting CDR3 regions. Per the authors' pipeline: About 60 TRBV and 12 to 15 TRBJ segments were identified across samples. Each CDR3 protein is one row after TCRdb ran MiXCR on the multiplex PCR reads. It is TCRdb's table, rather than the study itself, that gives the V and J calls and clone size. The table records roughly 450,000 distinct CDR3 sequences, about a fifth of them present only once.

Sequenced material: peripheral blood mononuclear cells (PBMCs), taken when the disease was refractory, from a patient treated with antithyroid drugs. The clonotype comes from a female donor with Graves disease. The rearrangement uses TRBV12-3 or TRBV12-4 and TRBJ1-1; tentatively, D is TRBD1 (5 bases). This CDR3 is CASSPRGRYTEAFF. The CDR3, as DNA: TGTGCCAGCAGCCCCCGGGGGAGGTACACTGAAGCTTTCTTT.